Shown below are 2 T cell receptor beta chains from a single sample sequenced in a study of cytomegalovirus exposure and HLA in healthy donors (dated by TCRdb to about 2017). The library was built by means of the immunoSEQ multiplex PCR assay. The multiplex PCR relied on a mix of 60 forward primers for TCR Vbeta segments and 13 reverse primers for TCR Jbeta segments. Held by TCRdb, this immuneACCESS table contains in-frame sequences only and omits some clones. Under half of the omission traces to an unresolved V gene where checked; the cause of the rest is unknown. The sample profile shows about 120,000 clones; around 75% of them were found once. Of the sample, 1.6% is held by the ten largest clones. Sequenced material: PBMCs. The source is a woman younger than 35 in good health and CMV-seronegative.

The rearrangement links TRBV7-2 to TRBJ1-1; 9 bases match TRBD1. V shed 5 bases and J 1 base; nucleotides not matched to a gene: 8. The CDR3 loop spans 16 amino acids. Germline-derived CDR1 and CDR2 are SGHTA and FQGNSA. CDR3 loop: CASSPHGGQGNTEAFF. The CDR3 DNA is TGTGCCAGCAGCCCTCATGGGGGACAGGGGAACACTGAAGCTTTCTTT. Full variable domain (missing parts from reference TRBV7-2 and TRBJ1-1): GAGVSQSPSNKVTEKGKDVELRCDPISGHTALYWYRQSLGQGLEFLIYFQGNSAPDKSGLPSDRFSAERTGGSVSTLTIQRTQQEDSAVYLCASSPHGGQGNTEAFFGQGTRLTVV.

This sequence joins TRBV30 and TRBJ1-2, with 7 bases aligning to TRBD1. With 3 bases clipped from V and 6 bases from J, the junction kept 22 bases outside the gene matches. There are 18 residues in the CDR3. CDR1 is GTSNPN and CDR2 is SVGIG in the germline V gene (reference sequence). Here the CDR3 DNA reads TGTGCCTGGAGAGAGGGACAGCTTAACGTACCCGGGGTAGATGGCTACACCTTC. Its protein is CAWREGQLNVPGVDGYTF.